The clone carrying this TCR beta chain was detected only once. As yet, its antigen is unknown. The CDR3 contains 15 residues. In germline, CDR1 is LNHDA, CDR2 SQIVND (reference sequence). Germline trimming cut 6 bases from V and 1 base from J; bases unmatched to any gene: 5. Second-dose timings of about 4 or about 12 weeks were pooled. This specimen belongs to a study of T cell responses to AZD1222 COVID-19 vaccine. Study-wide results and caveats: The number of AZD1222 recipients seropositive at baseline was only five or six. Reports say nearly half of spike-specific TCRs go after unmutated variant regions. The donors showed a predominance of white British ancestry and of females, with possible underestimation of clonal diversity.

Repertoires were generated with immunoSEQ multiplex PCR, while TCRdb's copy carries only in-frame clones and drops some. The sample consists of about 130,000 clones, approximately 92% of them appearing once. The TCR originated in an adult who received the AZD1222 COVID-19 vaccine. The chain links TRBV19 to TRBJ1-5; 8 bases match TRBD1. The sequences come from peripheral blood, collected 28 days after the second AZD1222 dose. CDR3: CASRLTGASNQPQHF. DNA of the CDR3: TGTGCCAGTAGACTGACAGGGGCGAGCAATCAGCCCCAGCATTTT.